This T cell receptor beta chain emerged from a study of T cell clonality in common variable immunodeficiency. This clone was detected many times. No antigen is known for it. Read coverage stops 3 residues before the CDR3 terminus; the germline J gene supplies the remainder. Here immunoSEQ multiplex PCR was the method, and the copy in TCRdb shows in-frame clones only, minus some. The sample shows 80,000 or so clones, none of them appearing just once. In germline, CDR1 is MNHNS, CDR2 SASEGT. The CDR3 extends over 16 amino acids. V lost 2 bases and J lost 0; bases outside the gene matches: 6. General study results and limits: Reportedly, TCR beta sequences from common variable immunodeficiency showed fewer deletions and N-nucleotide insertions.

The sequence was collected from a person aged 18 to 69 in good health. This rearrangement joins TRBV6-1 to TRBJ2-7; 8 bases match TRBD2. The sequenced material came from peripheral blood mononuclear cells. The covered CDR3 bases are TGTGCCAGCAGTGAATTGAGCGGGGGCAGCTCCTACGAG. This gives the protein CASSELSGGSSYE. The whole CDR3 region reads CASSELSGGSSYEQYF.